The rows below give T cell receptor beta chains drawn from one sample of a study of sequential checkpoint blockade in melanoma. Using immunoSEQ multiplex PCR, the repertoire was profiled, and TCRdb retains in-frame clones only, with some absent. In the table there are about 13,000 clones, less than 85% of which are singletons. This specimen consisted of CD8+ T cells sorted from blood (inferred from file names), obtained from a patient given nivolumab and ipilimumab in sequence. These receptors were taken from a human patient with melanoma. Some clones in this sample may be carry-over from other donors' samples. Each CDR3 is given with its conserved first and last residue. Each record gives: V gene, D gene, J gene, clone size, CDR3 length, CDR3 DNA, CDR3 protein. The D gene is left open where the match is weak. Expanded clones get a size class; other rows say once, few or many, or leave the size out.

V: TRBV2
D: TRBD2
J: TRBJ2-7
size: NA
length: 18
DNA: TGTGCCAGCAGTGACCACTCTAGCGGGGGGGTTGGGGCCTACGAGCAGTACTTC
CDR3: CASSDHSSGGVGAYEQYF

V: TRBV13
D: NA
J: TRBJ2-7
size: NA
length: 14
DNA: TGTGCCAGCAGCTTAGTACTAGACAACTACGAGCAGTACTTC
CDR3: CASSLVLDNYEQYF

V: TRBV7-6
D: TRBD2
J: TRBJ2-7
size: NA
length: 13
DNA: TGTGCCAGCAGCTTAGAGCGGGGAGGGGAGCAGTACTTC
CDR3: CASSLERGGEQYF

V: TRBV4-1
D: NA
J: TRBJ2-7
size: NA
length: 14
DNA: TGCGCCAGCAGCCCCCCCGCTGCCGGTCGCGAGCAGTACTTC
CDR3: CASSPPAAGREQYF

V: TRBV7-6
D: NA
J: TRBJ2-7
size: NA
length: 13
DNA: TGTGCCAGCAGCCCCGAGGTGGTTCGGGAGCAGTACTTC
CDR3: CASSPEVVREQYF

V: TRBV25-1
D: TRBD1
J: TRBJ1-6
size: NA
length: 16
DNA: TGTGCCAGCAGTGACAGGGGGTGGTCCTATAATTCACCCCTCCACTTT
CDR3: CASSDRGWSYNSPLHF

V: TRBV7-9
D: NA
J: TRBJ2-5
size: NA
length: 12
DNA: TGTGCCAGCAGCTCCGGGGTCGAAGAGCAGTACTTC
CDR3: CASSSGVEEQYF

V: TRBV5-4
D: TRBD2
J: TRBJ2-5
size: NA
length: 16
DNA: TGTGCCAGCAGCTTGGACGGTAGCGGGGCCGGAGCGACCCAGTACTTC
CDR3: CASSLDGSGAGATQYF

V: TRBV6-5
D: NA
J: TRBJ1-2
size: NA
length: 14
DNA: TGTGCCAGCAGTTACGGGGGCGGTAACTATGGCTACACCTTC
CDR3: CASSYGGGNYGYTF

V: TRBV6-5
D: TRBD1
J: TRBJ1-1
size: few
length: 15
DNA: TGTGCCAGCAGTTCGATAGGGACAGGACAGACTGAAGCTTTCTTT
CDR3: CASSSIGTGQTEAFF

V: TRBV7-9
D: NA
J: TRBJ1-3
size: NA
length: 15
DNA: TGTGCCAGCAGCTTCCTAGGCCTCTCTGGAAACACCATATATTTT
CDR3: CASSFLGLSGNTIYF

V: TRBV7-8
D: NA
J: TRBJ2-7
size: NA
length: 16
DNA: TGTGCCAGCAGCTTAGCCTTGTCAGGGTTGCCGTACGAGCAGTACTTC
CDR3: CASSLALSGLPYEQYF

V: TRBV6-5
D: TRBD2
J: TRBJ2-3
size: NA
length: 14
DNA: TGTGCCAGCAGTTTAGCCGGGGGGGCAGATACGCAGTATTTT
CDR3: CASSLAGGADTQYF

V: TRBV9
D: NA
J: TRBJ1-2
size: NA
length: 15
DNA: TGTGCCAGCAGCGTTGCCGTGGACAGTACTTATGGCTACACCTTC
CDR3: CASSVAVDSTYGYTF

V: TRBV4-2
D: NA
J: TRBJ1-2
size: NA
length: 12
DNA: TGTGCCAGCAGCCACGACAGCTATGGCTACACCTTC
CDR3: CASSHDSYGYTF

V: TRBV2
D: NA
J: TRBJ1-4
size: few
length: 15
DNA: TGTGCCAGCAGCGGGGACACGTCAACTAATGAAAAACTGTTTTTT
CDR3: CASSGDTSTNEKLFF

V: TRBV5-4
D: NA
J: TRBJ2-7
size: once
length: 14
DNA: TGTGCCAGCAGCTTGGCGGGAGTCGGAGACGAGCAGTACTTC
CDR3: CASSLAGVGDEQYF

V: TRBV18
D: NA
J: TRBJ1-2
size: NA
length: 13
DNA: TGTGCCAGCTCACATCCGGGGGGCTATGGCTACACCTTC
CDR3: CASSHPGGYGYTF

V: TRBV30
D: NA
J: TRBJ2-1
size: NA
length: 15
DNA: TGTGCCTGGAGTGTAGTAGCCCAAATGTACAATGAGCAGTTCTTC
CDR3: CAWSVVAQMYNEQFF

V: TRBV9
D: NA
J: TRBJ1-2
size: NA
length: 14
DNA: TGTGCCAGCAGCGTAGGGGGCGTTCACTATGGCTACACCTTC
CDR3: CASSVGGVHYGYTF

V: TRBV7-9
D: TRBD1
J: TRBJ1-1
size: NA
length: 16
DNA: TGTGCCAGCAGCTTACTTCGGACAGGGATGAACACTGAAGCTTTCTTT
CDR3: CASSLLRTGMNTEAFF

V: TRBV6-4
D: NA
J: TRBJ1-1
size: NA
length: 15
DNA: TGTGCCAGCAGTGACTCGGGGGGGGCGAGCACTGAAGCTTTCTTT
CDR3: CASSDSGGASTEAFF

V: TRBV4-3
D: TRBD2
J: TRBJ2-1
size: NA
length: 16
DNA: TGCGCCAGCAGCCAAGGTCAGCGGGGGAGAAGTAGTGAGCAGTTCTTC
CDR3: CASSQGQRGRSSEQFF

V: TRBV11-3
D: NA
J: TRBJ2-7
size: NA
length: 15
DNA: TGTGCCAGCAGCTTCTGCGGGACAGCAGTTTACGAGCAGTACTTC
CDR3: CASSFCGTAVYEQYF

V: TRBV7-2
D: TRBD2
J: TRBJ2-3
size: NA
length: 15
DNA: TGTGCCAGCAGCCGAGAGGGCCAGCGGGGGGATACGCAGTATTTT
CDR3: CASSREGQRGDTQYF

V: TRBV6-5
D: NA
J: TRBJ2-7
size: NA
length: 15
DNA: TGTGCCAGCTGGAGAAGGAGAACGACGACCTACGAGCAGTACTTC
CDR3: CASWRRRTTTYEQYF

V: TRBV18
D: TRBD1
J: TRBJ1-6
size: NA
length: 15
DNA: TGTGCCAGCTCACCTAATCACAGGGGAGGCTCACCCCTCCACTTT
CDR3: CASSPNHRGGSPLHF

V: TRBV6-1
D: NA
J: TRBJ2-1
size: NA
length: 12
DNA: TGTGCCGGGGGCGTGGTGGGACGCGAGCAGTTCTTC
CDR3: CAGGVVGREQFF

V: TRBV25-1
D: NA
J: TRBJ2-1
size: large
length: 12
DNA: TGTGCCAGCAGTGCGGGAAAGGATGAGCAGTTCTTC
CDR3: CASSAGKDEQFF

V: TRBV28
D: TRBD1
J: TRBJ1-5
size: few
length: 16
DNA: TGTGCCAGCAGTTTCCAGCCATCAGGGGGCCGACAGCCCCAGCATTTT
CDR3: CASSFQPSGGRQPQHF

V: TRBV5-6
D: NA
J: TRBJ1-2
size: NA
length: 15
DNA: TGTGCCAGCAGCTTGGACGATGAGACTAACTATGGCTACACCTTC
CDR3: CASSLDDETNYGYTF

V: TRBV15
D: TRBD1
J: TRBJ1-4
size: NA
length: 16
DNA: TGTGCCACCACCCGCCGTCTACAGGGGGCGAATGAAAAACTGTTTTTT
CDR3: CATTRRLQGANEKLFF

V: TRBV5-5
D: NA
J: TRBJ1-2
size: NA
length: 14
DNA: TGTGCCAGCAGCCAAGGGTTGGAGGGTTTTGGCTACACCTTC
CDR3: CASSQGLEGFGYTF

V: TRBV18
D: TRBD1
J: TRBJ1-2
size: NA
length: 15
DNA: TGTGCCAGCTCACCCTCGGGACAGGTGAACTATGGCTACACCTTC
CDR3: CASSPSGQVNYGYTF

V: TRBV29-1
D: TRBD2
J: TRBJ2-1
size: NA
length: 14
DNA: TGCAGCATAGAAGGACTAGCGGGGTACGGTGAGCAGTTCTTC
CDR3: CSIEGLAGYGEQFF

V: TRBV15
D: TRBD1
J: TRBJ1-2
size: medium-sized
length: 18
DNA: TGTGCCACCAGCAGAGATCGGACAGGGAGGATGGAAGCCCATGGCTACACCTTC
CDR3: CATSRDRTGRMEAHGYTF